This T cell receptor beta chain emerged from a study of cytomegalovirus exposure and HLA in healthy donors. For the study at large: Early released data comprised around 80 million unique TCRs from HLA-typed donors.

This clone occurred a few times. Its specificity is unknown. 13 Jbeta primers and 60 Vbeta primers were used for the PCR. Original processing methods: About 11 million of around 85 million unique TCR beta chains were shared, per a later count. Clones were read by immunoSEQ multiplex PCR, and TCRdb kept only the in-frame ones, dropping some. V and J calls and clone size are copied from that table; D and trimming were computed from the DNA. The repertoire holds about 34,000 clones, with around 82% as singletons. This CDR3 comprises 16 residues. After removal of 4 bases from V and 9 bases from J, the junction contained 12 bases not matched to a gene. Germline V gives CDR1 MNHEY, CDR2 SMNVEV (reference sequence). Study-wide points: Most TCR sequences were seen very rarely across donors, but some public TCRs occurred in many.

The source is a woman between 18 and 29 years old in good health and CMV-seropositive. Sequencing was performed on PBMCs. This chain links TRBV27 with TRBJ2-1; 10 bases map to TRBD2. CDR3 region: CASSSGGLAGESEQFF. The CDR3 DNA sequence: TGTGCCAGCAGTTCAGGGGGGCTAGCGGGAGAATCTGAGCAGTTCTTC.